This passage covers 12 T cell receptor beta chains from one sample sequenced in a study of T cell repertoires in cytomegalovirus infection. These receptors are not linked to any known antigen. TCRdb processed the reads anew with MiXCR; each CDR3 protein has one entry. The profile covers around 360,000 distinct CDR3 sequences, with roughly 36% appearing a single time and 13% taken by the ten largest. This sample comprised cultured PBMCs, obtained from culture after CMV antigen stimulation. These receptors were collected from a human donor in good health (CMV status not recorded). Some clones in this sample may be carry-over from other donors' samples.

This clonotype was detected a few times. Here the CDR3 DNA reads TGCAGTGCTAGGGCAGGGGTTAGCAATCAGCCCCAGCATTTT. Its protein is CSARAGVSNQPQHF. J is TRBJ1-5 and V is TRBV20-1, with D perhaps TRBD1 (6 bases). Germline CDR1 and CDR2: DFQATT and SNEGSKA (reference sequence). The V and J ends lost 3 bases and 0 bases respectively, with 9 bases between them. The CDR3 contains 14 residues.

Ten or more counts support this clonotype. J is TRBJ1-2 and V is TRBV7-2, with TRBD1 matching over 7 bases. Germline V CDR1 and CDR2: SGHTA, FQGNSA. The CDR3 has 15 residues. V lost 6 bases and J lost 2; bases outside the gene matches: 9. CDR3 DNA: TGTGCCAGCAGAACTAGTTCGACAGGGAACTATGGCTACACCTTC. It specifies CASRTSSTGNYGYTF.

This clonotype was recorded many times. The V gene is TRBV10-2, the J gene TRBJ2-3; D is uncertain. Per the germline V gene, CDR1 is WSHSY and CDR2 is SAAADI. The CDR3 contains 11 residues. Trimming took off 4 bases at V and 6 bases at J, with 5 bases between the two ends. CDR3 sequence (DNA): TGCGCCAGCAGTGGGTTGGATACGCAGTATTTT. This gives the protein CASSGLDTQYF.

This clonotype has a count of ten or more. V usage is TRBV11-2 and J usage is TRBJ2-1; TRBD2 matches at 9 bases. The CDR3 has 17 residues. CDR1 SGHAT and CDR2 FQNNGV come from the germline V gene. V trimming: 3 bases; J trimming: 2 bases; junction bases outside the gene matches: 8. The DNA for the CDR3 is TGTGCCAGCAGCTTCGGGACTAGCCTGAGCCCCTACAATGAGCAGTTCTTC. It yields the protein CASSFGTSLSPYNEQFF.

The rearrangement links TRBV28 to TRBJ1-1, with D uncertain. V lost 5 bases and J lost 8, with 12 bases in between. Looked up from germline, CDR1 is MDHEN and CDR2 is SYDVKM. The CDR3 is 12 residues long. The CDR3 sequence: CASSPAVNEAFF. As DNA, the CDR3 is TGTGCCAGCAGTCCTGCCGTAAACGAAGCTTTCTTT.

This chain connects TRBV2 to TRBJ2-1, with 13 bases that match TRBD2. Germline V gene data show CDR1 as SNHLY and CDR2 as FYNNEI. Trimming took 7 bases from V and 12 from J; bases not matched to a gene: 15. The CDR3 runs 16 residues. In DNA, the CDR3 is TGTGCCAGCACCCTAATACTAGCGGGAGGGCCCTCTGGGCAGTTCTTC. Translation: CASTLILAGGPSGQFF. The variable domain in full, with the rest retrieved from reference TRBV2 and TRBJ2-1, is EPEVTQTPSHQVTQMGQEVILRCVPISNHLYFYWYRQILGQKVEFLVSFYNNEISEKSEIFDDQFSVERPDGSNFTLKIRSTKLEDSAMYFCASTLILAGGPSGQFFGPGTRLTVL.

The chain has TRBV7-2 and TRBJ2-2, with D maybe TRBD2 (5 bases). V lost 2 bases, J lost 0 bases, and 10 bases lay in between. CDR1 and CDR2 from the germline V gene are SGHTA and FQGNSA. The CDR3 is made up of 16 amino acids. The CDR3 sequence: CASSLRLRSNTGELFF. Written as DNA, the CDR3 is TGTGCCAGCAGCTTAAGACTAAGATCGAACACCGGGGAGCTGTTTTTT. Together with reference TRBV7-2 and TRBJ2-2, the CDR3 gives the full variable domain: GAGVSQSPSNKVTEKGKDVELRCDPISGHTALYWYRQSLGQGLEFLIYFQGNSAPDKSGLPSDRFSAERTGGSVSTLTIQRTQQEDSAVYLCASSLRLRSNTGELFFGEGSRLTVL.

This clonotype has a handful of counts. V and J are TRBV15 and TRBJ1-1; a weak D match, TRBD1 (6 bases). The germline V and J ends were trimmed by 1 base and 0 bases, with 12 bases remaining between them. The CDR3 spans 16 residues. CDR1 and CDR2 from the germline V gene are LNHNV and YYDKDF (reference sequence). The CDR3 reads CATSRGRGLVNTEAFF. Written as DNA, the CDR3 is TGTGCCACCAGCAGAGGCAGGGGATTAGTGAACACTGAAGCTTTCTTT.

CDR3 residues: CASLKGAGRTEAFF. The CDR3 bases are TGTGCCAGCCTGAAGGGGGCAGGGAGGACTGAAGCTTTCTTT. V gene TRBV7-9 combines with J gene TRBJ1-1; 7 positions match TRBD1. Germline V gives CDR1 SEHNR, CDR2 FQNEAQ (reference sequence). CDR3 length: 14 amino acids. The ends lost 8 bases at V and 5 bases at J; junction bases unmatched: 11.

This clonotype has just a few counts. The rearrangement joins TRBV7-2 to TRBJ2-2, with 8 bases lining up with TRBD2. The V segment lost 3 bases and the J segment 7 bases; nucleotides outside the gene matches: 1. The CDR3 consists of 13 residues. Germline lookup yields CDR1 SGHTA and CDR2 FQGNSA. The CDR3 region has the DNA TGTGCCAGCAGCTTTACTAGCGGCGGGGAGCTGTTTTTT. Translating gives CASSFTSGGELFF.

This clonotype was counted between two and nine times. CDR3 region: CASSLTWGFGEKLFF. CDR3 DNA: TGTGCCAGCTCCTTGACGTGGGGCTTTGGAGAAAAACTGTTTTTT. This chain uses TRBV28 with TRBJ1-4; possibly TRBD1 for D (5 bases). The CDR3 is made up of 15 amino acids. Germline assignment: CDR1 MDHEN and CDR2 SYDVKM. Between the trimmed V and J ends, which lost 8 bases and 8 bases, there was a span of 21 bases.

The gene calls are TRBV12-3 or TRBV12-4 and TRBJ2-2; D is perhaps TRBD1 (6 bases). Trimming stripped 3 bases from V and 6 bases from J, with 14 bases between. CDR3 size: 15 residues. The CDR3 here is CASSFSAPGAGELFF. DNA of the CDR3: TGTGCCAGCAGTTTTTCGGCCCCAGGGGCCGGGGAGCTGTTTTTT.